The clone carrying this T cell receptor beta chain was detected only a few times. Antigen unknown. This record comes from a study of T-cell memory formation after mild COVID-19. Points from the study as a whole: Some responding clones appeared in pre-infection memory, suggesting cross-reactive memory joined. Contracting CD8+ clones were enriched in EMRA, CD4+ mainly in CM and EM.

5'RACE, which relied on constant-segment primers, yielded TCR alpha and TCR beta cDNA libraries carrying sample barcodes and UMIs. Each CDR3 protein gets one entry after TCRdb re-called the 5' RACE reads with MiXCR. The sample includes around 530,000 distinct CDR3 sequences, about 22% seen only once; the top ten take around 9.2%. Germline CDR1 SGHRS, CDR2 YFSETQ. CDR3 size: 12 residues. Trimming took 4 bases from V and 6 from J, leaving 8 bases between them. This TCR came from an adult woman who had mild COVID-19 (a few samples of this study predate the infection). Cell type and time point are not known. This chain joins TRBV5-1 and TRBJ2-1; D is undetermined. The sequencing input was PBMCs or a T cell subset sorted from them (not recorded which). The CDR3 bases are TGCGCCAGCAGCCTCCAGCCCAATGAGCAGTTCTTC. Translating it yields CASSLQPNEQFF.